Below, one T cell receptor beta chain is given with its context. TCRdb's copy holds only in-frame clones and misses some; the assay was immunoSEQ multiplex PCR. The sample lists 150,000 to 200,000 clones, around 85% occurring once. The germline CDR1 and CDR2 sequences are DFQATT and SNEGSKA (reference sequence). V lost 6 bases and J 13 bases, leaving 18 bases between the germline ends. The CDR3 contains 11 residues. The Seattle patients joined while their infection was active and were tracked longitudinally afterward. The sample is drawn from a study of blood T cell repertoires in COVID-19. Whole-study context: In each case, the material was cDNA or gDNA derived from T cells, B-cell-depleted T cells, or PBMCs.

The origin of this receptor is a man aged 55 to 70 with COVID-19, enrolled during active disease. Sequencing used peripheral blood. The chain is built from TRBV20-1 and TRBJ1-1, with a tentative D call TRBD1 (5 bases). CDR3 in amino acids: CSADDGRGGFF. The CDR3 coding sequence is TGCAGTGCCGACGATGGACGCGGGGGTTTCTTT.